This section outlines one TCR beta chain sequence together with its context. A Seattle source enrolled patients during active infection and followed them longitudinally. These data are taken from a study of blood T cell repertoires in COVID-19. Study details: Whether acute or convalescent, the COVID-19 samples came from the United States, Italy and Spain.

The length of the CDR3 is 14 residues. Germline V CDR1 and CDR2: ENHRY, SYGVKD. With 2 bases removed from V and 2 bases from J, the gap between germline ends came to 9 bases. In the original processing: Amplification from reference gene primers served as the basis for estimated nucleated cell counts. The table came from immunoSEQ multiplex PCR; TCRdb's copy has only in-frame clones and leaves some out. V and J calls and clone size are those listed in that table; D and trimming were worked out from the DNA. The sample has about 130,000 clones; about 89% are singletons. The sequenced material came from peripheral blood. The J gene is TRBJ1-1, the V gene TRBV10-3, with a possible D match to TRBD1 (6 bases). This TCR was recovered from a man aged 60 to 75 with COVID-19, enrolled during active disease. The CDR3 bases are TGTGCCATCAGTGAGATGGGGACAAACACTGAAGCTTTCTTT. Protein sequence: CAISEMGTNTEAFF.